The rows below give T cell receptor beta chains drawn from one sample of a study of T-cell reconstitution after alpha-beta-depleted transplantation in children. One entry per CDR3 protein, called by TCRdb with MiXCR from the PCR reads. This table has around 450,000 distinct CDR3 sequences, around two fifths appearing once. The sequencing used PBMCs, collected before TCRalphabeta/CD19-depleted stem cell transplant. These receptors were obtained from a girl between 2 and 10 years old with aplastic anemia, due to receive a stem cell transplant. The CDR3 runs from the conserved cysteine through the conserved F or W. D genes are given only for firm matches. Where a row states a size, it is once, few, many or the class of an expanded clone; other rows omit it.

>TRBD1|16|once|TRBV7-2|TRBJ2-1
TGTGCCAGCAGCCTACCTGGGACAGGGCGCCCGGGGGAGCAGTTCTTC
CASSLPGTGRPGEQFF
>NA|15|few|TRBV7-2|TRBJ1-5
TGTGCCAGCAGCTTACCCCTGGGAGGCAATCAGCCCCAGCATTTT
CASSLPLGGNQPQHF
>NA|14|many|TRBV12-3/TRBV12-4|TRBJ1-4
TGTGCCAGCAGAGAGACAGACCTTAATGAAAAACTGTTTTTT
CASRETDLNEKLFF
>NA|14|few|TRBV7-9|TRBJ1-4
TGTGCCAGCAGTTACGACAGCCTTAATGAAAAACTGTTTTTT
CASSYDSLNEKLFF
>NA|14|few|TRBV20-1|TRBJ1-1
TGCAGTGCTAGAGTGGGCTTGGGGCTCACTGAAGCTTTCTTT
CSARVGLGLTEAFF
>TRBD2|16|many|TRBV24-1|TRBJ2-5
TGTGCCACCAGTGATCCAGGACTAGCAGTAACGGAGACCCAGTACTTC
CATSDPGLAVTETQYF
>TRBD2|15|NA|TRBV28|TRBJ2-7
TGTGCCAGCAGGGGCAGCGGGGGCCTTTCCTACGAGCAGTACTTC
CASRGSGGLSYEQYF
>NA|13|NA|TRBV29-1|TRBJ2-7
TGCAGCGTTTCCTCCTCGGGCAACGACGAGCAGTACTTC
CSVSSSGNDEQYF
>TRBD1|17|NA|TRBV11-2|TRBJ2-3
TGTGCCAGCAGCTTAGGAGCAGGGGGCAAGGGGACAGATACGCAGTATTTT
CASSLGAGGKGTDTQYF
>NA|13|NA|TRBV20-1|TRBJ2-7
TGCAGTGCTAGTGTGGGGACTTCCTACGAGCAGTACTTC
CSASVGTSYEQYF